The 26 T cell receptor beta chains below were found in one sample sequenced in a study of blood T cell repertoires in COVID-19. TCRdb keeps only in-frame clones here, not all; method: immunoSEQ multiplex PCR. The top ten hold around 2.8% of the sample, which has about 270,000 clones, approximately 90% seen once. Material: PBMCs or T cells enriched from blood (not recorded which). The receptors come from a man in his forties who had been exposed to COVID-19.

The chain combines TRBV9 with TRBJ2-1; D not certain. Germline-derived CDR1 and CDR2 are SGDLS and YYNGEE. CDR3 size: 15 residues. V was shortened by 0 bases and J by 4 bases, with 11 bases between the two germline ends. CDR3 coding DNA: TGTGCCAGCAGCGTAGCCCCCGGAGTATACAATGAGCAGTTCTTC. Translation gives CASSVAPGVYNEQFF.

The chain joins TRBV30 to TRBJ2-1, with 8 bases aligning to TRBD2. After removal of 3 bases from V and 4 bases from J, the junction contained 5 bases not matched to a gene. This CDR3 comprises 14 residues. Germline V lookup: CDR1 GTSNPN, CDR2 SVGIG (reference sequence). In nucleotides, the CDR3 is TGTGCCTGGAGCTACGGGACTAGGTACAATGAGCAGTTCTTC. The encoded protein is CAWSYGTRYNEQFF.

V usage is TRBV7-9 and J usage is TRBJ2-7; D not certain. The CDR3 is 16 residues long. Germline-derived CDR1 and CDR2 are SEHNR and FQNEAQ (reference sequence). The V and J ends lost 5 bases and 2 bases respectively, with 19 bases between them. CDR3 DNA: TGTGCCAGCAGCCCTAGAGGCGCCTGGCCCACCTACGAGCAGTACTTC. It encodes CASSPRGAWPTYEQYF.

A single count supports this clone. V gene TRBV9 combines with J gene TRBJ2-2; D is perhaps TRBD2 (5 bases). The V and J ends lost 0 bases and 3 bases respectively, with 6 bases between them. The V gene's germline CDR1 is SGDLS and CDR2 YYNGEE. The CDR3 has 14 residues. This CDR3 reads CASSVVSDTGELFF. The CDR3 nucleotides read TGTGCCAGCAGCGTAGTTAGCGACACCGGGGAGCTGTTTTTT.

The CDR3 coding sequence is TGCGCCACCCTGGCGGCGGGACCCCAAGAGACCCAGTACTTC. Its translation: CATLAAGPQETQYF. The V call is TRBV10-2, the J call TRBJ2-5; D may be TRBD2 (6 bases). The germline V and J ends were trimmed by 10 bases and 1 base, with 16 bases remaining between them. The CDR3 contains 14 residues. Per germline, CDR1 WSHSY and CDR2 SAAADI.

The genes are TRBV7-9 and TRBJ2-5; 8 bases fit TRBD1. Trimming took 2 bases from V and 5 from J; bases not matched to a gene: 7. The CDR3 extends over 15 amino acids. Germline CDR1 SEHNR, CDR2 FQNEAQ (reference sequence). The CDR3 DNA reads TGTGCCAGCAGCTTACGGACAGGGACCGGGGAGACCCAGTACTTC. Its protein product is CASSLRTGTGETQYF.

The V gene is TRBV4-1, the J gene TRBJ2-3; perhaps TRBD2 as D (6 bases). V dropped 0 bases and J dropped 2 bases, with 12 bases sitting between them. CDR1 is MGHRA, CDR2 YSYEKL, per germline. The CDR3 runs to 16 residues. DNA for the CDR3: TGCGCCAGCAGCCAAGAGAGGGTAGCGGACACAGATACGCAGTATTTT. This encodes CASSQERVADTDTQYF.

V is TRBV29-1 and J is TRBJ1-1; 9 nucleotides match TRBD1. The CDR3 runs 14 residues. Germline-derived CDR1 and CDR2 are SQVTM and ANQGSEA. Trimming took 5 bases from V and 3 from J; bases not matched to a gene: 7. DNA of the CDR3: TGCAGCGTTTATCGGGACAGGGTGTACACTGAAGCTTTCTTT. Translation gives CSVYRDRVYTEAFF.

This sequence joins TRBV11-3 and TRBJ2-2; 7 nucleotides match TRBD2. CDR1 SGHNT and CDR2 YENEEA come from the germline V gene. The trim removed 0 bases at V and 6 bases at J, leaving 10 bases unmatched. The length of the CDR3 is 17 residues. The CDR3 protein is CASSLESRTRSSGELFF. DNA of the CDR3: TGTGCCAGCAGCTTAGAATCACGGACTAGGTCGTCCGGGGAGCTGTTTTTT.

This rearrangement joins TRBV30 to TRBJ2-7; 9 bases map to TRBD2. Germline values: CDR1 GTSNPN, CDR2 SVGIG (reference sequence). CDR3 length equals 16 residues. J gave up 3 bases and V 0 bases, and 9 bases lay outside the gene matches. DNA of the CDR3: TGTGCCTGGAGTGTTTCAGGTGGTAGCGGGAGCTACGAGCAGTACTTC. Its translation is CAWSVSGGSGSYEQYF. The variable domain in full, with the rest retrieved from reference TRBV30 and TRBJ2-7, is SQTIHQWPATLVQPVGSPLSLECTVEGTSNPNLYWYRQAAGRGLQLLFYSVGIGQISSEVPQNLSASRPQDRQFILSSKKLLLSDSGFYLCAWSVSGGSGSYEQYFGPGTRLTVT.

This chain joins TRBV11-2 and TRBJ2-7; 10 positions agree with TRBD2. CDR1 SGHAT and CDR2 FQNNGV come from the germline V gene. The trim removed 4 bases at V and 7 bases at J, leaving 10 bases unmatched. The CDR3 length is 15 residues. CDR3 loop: CASSSTSGNLREQYF. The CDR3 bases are TGTGCCAGCAGCTCCACTAGCGGGAACCTACGAGAGCAGTACTTC.

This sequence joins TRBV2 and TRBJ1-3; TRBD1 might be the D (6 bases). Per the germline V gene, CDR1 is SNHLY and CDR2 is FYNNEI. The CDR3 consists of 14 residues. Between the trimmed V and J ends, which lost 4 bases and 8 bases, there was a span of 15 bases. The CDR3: CASSGLTGMDTIYF. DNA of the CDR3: TGTGCCAGCAGTGGGTTAACAGGGATGGACACCATATATTTT. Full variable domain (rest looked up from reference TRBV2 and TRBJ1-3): EPEVTQTPSHQVTQMGQEVILRCVPISNHLYFYWYRQILGQKVEFLVSFYNNEISEKSEIFDDQFSVERPDGSNFTLKIRSTKLEDSAMYFCASSGLTGMDTIYFGEGSWLTVV.

For the CDR3, the DNA is TGTGCCACCTCACGGGTGGATGAGCAGTTCTTC. Translation gives CATSRVDEQFF. The chain is built from TRBV6-4 and TRBJ2-1, with D uncertain. The germline V and J ends were trimmed by 10 bases and 8 bases, with 12 bases remaining between them. This CDR3 comprises 11 residues. Germline lookup yields CDR1 MRHNA and CDR2 SNTAGT.

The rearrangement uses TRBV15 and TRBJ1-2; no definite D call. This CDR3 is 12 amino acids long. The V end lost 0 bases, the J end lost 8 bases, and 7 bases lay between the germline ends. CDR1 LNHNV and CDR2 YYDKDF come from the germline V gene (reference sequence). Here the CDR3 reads CATSRDRSGYTF. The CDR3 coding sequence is TGTGCCACCAGCAGAGACCGGTCAGGCTACACCTTC. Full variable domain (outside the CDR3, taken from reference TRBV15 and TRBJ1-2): DAMVIQNPRYQVTQFGKPVTLSCSQTLNHNVMYWYQQKSSQAPKLLFHYYDKDFNNEADTPDNFQSRRPNTSFCFLDIRSPGLGDTAMYLCATSRDRSGYTFGSGTRLTVV.

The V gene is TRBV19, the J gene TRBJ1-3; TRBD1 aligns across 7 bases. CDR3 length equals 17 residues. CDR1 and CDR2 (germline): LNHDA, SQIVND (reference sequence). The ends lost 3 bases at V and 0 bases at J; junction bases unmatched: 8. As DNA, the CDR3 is TGTGCCAGTAGTATTACGGGACAGCGTAACTCTGGAAACACCATATATTTT. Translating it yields CASSITGQRNSGNTIYF.

The CDR3 sequence: CASGVGLGYNEQFF. For the CDR3, the DNA is TGTGCCAGTGGGGTAGGACTAGGTTACAATGAGCAGTTCTTC. The chain recombines TRBV6-5 with TRBJ2-1, with 7 bases aligning to TRBD2. V shed 9 bases, J shed 4 bases, and the junction held 9 bases outside the gene matches. The CDR3 spans 14 residues. The germline V gene has CDR1 MNHEY and CDR2 SVGAGI.

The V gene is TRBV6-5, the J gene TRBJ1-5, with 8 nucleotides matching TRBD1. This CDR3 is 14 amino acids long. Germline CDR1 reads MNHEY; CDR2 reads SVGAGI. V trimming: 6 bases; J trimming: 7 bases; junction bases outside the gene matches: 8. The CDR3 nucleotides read TGTGCCAGCAGAACGACAGGGGATGGCCAGCCCCAGCATTTT. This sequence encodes CASRTTGDGQPQHF.

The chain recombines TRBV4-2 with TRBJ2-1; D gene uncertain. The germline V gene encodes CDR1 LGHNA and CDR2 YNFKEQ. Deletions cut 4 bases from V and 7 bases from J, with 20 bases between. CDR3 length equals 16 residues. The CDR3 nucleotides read TGTGCCAGCAGCCCAAGTGCGGCTAGAGGCATAAATGAGCAGTTCTTC. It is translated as CASSPSAARGINEQFF.

CDR3 DNA: TGTGCCAGCAGTCAGACTACGGTGGTCACTGAAGCTTTCTTT. It encodes CASSQTTVVTEAFF. The chain has TRBV7-9 and TRBJ1-1; D is unclear. The germline V gene has CDR1 SEHNR and CDR2 FQNEAQ (reference sequence). Between the trimmed V and J ends, which lost 6 bases and 4 bases, there was a span of 15 bases. This CDR3 comprises 14 residues.

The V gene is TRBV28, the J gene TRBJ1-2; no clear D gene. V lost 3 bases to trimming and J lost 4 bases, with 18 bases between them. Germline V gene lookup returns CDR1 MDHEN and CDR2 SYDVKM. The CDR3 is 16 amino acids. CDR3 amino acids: CASSLAGIRGSYGYTF. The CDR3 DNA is TGTGCCAGCAGTTTGGCCGGGATACGAGGGAGCTATGGCTACACCTTC.

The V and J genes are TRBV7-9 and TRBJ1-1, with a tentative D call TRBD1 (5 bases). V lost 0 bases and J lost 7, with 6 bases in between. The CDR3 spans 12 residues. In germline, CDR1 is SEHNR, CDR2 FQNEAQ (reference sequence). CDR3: CASSLADSEAFF. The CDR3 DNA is TGTGCCAGCAGCTTAGCAGACAGTGAAGCTTTCTTT.

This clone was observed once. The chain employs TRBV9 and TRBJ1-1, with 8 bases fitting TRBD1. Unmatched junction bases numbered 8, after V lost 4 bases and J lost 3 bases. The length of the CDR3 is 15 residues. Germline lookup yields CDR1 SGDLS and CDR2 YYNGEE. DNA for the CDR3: TGTGCCAGCAGCCGGACAGGGAGTTGGGACACTGAAGCTTTCTTT. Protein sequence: CASSRTGSWDTEAFF.

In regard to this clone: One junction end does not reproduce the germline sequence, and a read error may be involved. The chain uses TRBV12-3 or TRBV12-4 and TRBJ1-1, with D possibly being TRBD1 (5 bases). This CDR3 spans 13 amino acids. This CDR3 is CASSLGGVFGAVF. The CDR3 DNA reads TGTGCCAGCAGCCTGGGGGGGGTGTTCGGAGCGGTATTT.

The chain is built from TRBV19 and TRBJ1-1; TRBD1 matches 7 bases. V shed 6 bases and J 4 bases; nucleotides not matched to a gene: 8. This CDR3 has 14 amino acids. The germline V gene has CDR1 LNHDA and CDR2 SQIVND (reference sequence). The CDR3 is CASSKLTGLTEAFF. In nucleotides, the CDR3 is TGTGCCAGTAGCAAACTGACAGGGCTCACTGAAGCTTTCTTT.

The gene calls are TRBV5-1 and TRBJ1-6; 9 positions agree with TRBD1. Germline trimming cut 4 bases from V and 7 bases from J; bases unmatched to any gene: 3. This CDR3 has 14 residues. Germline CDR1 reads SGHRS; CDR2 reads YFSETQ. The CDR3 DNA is TGCGCCAGCAGCCCCGGGACAGGGAATTCACCCCTCCACTTT. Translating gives CASSPGTGNSPLHF.

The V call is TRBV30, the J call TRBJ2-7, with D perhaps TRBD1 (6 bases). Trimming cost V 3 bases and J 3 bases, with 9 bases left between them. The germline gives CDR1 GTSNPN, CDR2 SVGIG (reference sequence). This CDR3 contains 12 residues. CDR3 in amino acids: CAWRLQGYEQYF. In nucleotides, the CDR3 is TGTGCCTGGAGATTACAGGGCTACGAGCAGTACTTC. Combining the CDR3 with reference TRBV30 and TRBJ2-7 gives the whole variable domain SQTIHQWPATLVQPVGSPLSLECTVEGTSNPNLYWYRQAAGRGLQLLFYSVGIGQISSEVPQNLSASRPQDRQFILSSKKLLLSDSGFYLCAWRLQGYEQYFGPGTRLTVT.